The sequence of this T cell receptor (beta chain) was determined in a study of patients and donors after allogeneic stem cell transplantation. This clonotype was found a few times. This may stem from a read error, because a much larger clone lies one nucleotide away. V was pared by 5 bases and J by 1 base, with 5 bases of the junction left unmatched. Germline loops: CDR1 SGHKS, CDR2 YYEKEE (reference sequence). The CDR3 runs 15 residues. Each CDR3 protein is one row after TCRdb ran MiXCR on the RT-PCR reads. The profile shows 900,000 to 1,000,000 distinct CDR3 sequences, roughly 18% of them singletons.

This clonotype was sampled from a human donor who was either an allogeneic HSCT recipient or a stem cell or donor lymphocyte infusion donor (not recorded which). It is not recorded whose cells these are; they may come from a transplant donor. V usage is TRBV5-5 and J usage is TRBJ1-5, with 8 positions matching TRBD1. The sequenced sample was blood, either unsorted or a sorted T cell fraction (not recorded which). The CDR3 spells CASRLDRGSNQPQHF. In nucleotides, the CDR3 is TGTGCCAGCAGACTCGACAGGGGAAGCAATCAGCCCCAGCATTTT.